This TCR beta chain was obtained from a study of blood T cell repertoires in COVID-19. As handled by the study authors: Amplification of reference gene primers was used by the study to estimate nucleated cell counts. Generated by immunoSEQ multiplex PCR, the TCRdb table keeps only in-frame clones and is missing some. Clone size and V and J calls were adopted from that table, with D and trimming inferred from the DNA. The sample has roughly 220,000 clones; about nine tenths are singletons. The CDR3 totals 15 residues. Looked up from germline, CDR1 is KGHSH and CDR2 is LQKENI. Germline trimming cut 6 bases from V and 0 bases from J; bases unmatched to any gene: 7.

This chain uses TRBV18 with TRBJ1-1; 7 positions agree with TRBD1. The source of this sequence is a man older than 75 with acute or convalescent COVID-19. The sample consisted of peripheral blood. The chain's CDR3 is CASSRRQGLNTEAFF. DNA of the CDR3: TGTGCCAGCTCCAGGAGACAGGGACTGAACACTGAAGCTTTCTTT.